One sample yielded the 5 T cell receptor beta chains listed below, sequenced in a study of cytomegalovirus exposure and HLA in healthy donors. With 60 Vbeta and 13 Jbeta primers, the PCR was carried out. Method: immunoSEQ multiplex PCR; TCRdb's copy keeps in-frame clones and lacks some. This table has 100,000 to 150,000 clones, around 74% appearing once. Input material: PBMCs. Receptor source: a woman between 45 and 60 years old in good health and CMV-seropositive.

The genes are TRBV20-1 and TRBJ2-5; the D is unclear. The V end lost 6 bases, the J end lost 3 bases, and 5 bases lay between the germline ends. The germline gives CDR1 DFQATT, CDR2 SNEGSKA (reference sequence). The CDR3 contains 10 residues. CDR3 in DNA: TGCAGTGCCGTCGAAGAGACCCAGTACTTC. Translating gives CSAVEETQYF.

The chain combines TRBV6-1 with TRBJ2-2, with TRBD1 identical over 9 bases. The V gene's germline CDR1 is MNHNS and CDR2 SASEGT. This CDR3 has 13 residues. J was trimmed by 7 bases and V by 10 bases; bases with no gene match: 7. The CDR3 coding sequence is TGTGCCACCGACGGACAGGGGTACGGGGAGCTGTTTTTT. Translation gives CATDGQGYGELFF.

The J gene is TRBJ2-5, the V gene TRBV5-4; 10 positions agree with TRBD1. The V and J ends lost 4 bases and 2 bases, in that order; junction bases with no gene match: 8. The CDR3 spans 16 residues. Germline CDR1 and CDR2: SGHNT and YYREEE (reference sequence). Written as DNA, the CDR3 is TGTGCCAGCAGCCCGGGACAGGGGCTGGGGCAAGAGACCCAGTACTTC. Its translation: CASSPGQGLGQETQYF.

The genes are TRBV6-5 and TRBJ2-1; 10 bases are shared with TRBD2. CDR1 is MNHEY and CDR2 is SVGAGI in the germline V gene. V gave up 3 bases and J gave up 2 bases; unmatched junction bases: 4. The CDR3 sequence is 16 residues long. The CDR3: CASSYQRGGTYNEQFF. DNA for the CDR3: TGTGCCAGCAGTTATCAGCGGGGGGGCACCTACAATGAGCAGTTCTTC.

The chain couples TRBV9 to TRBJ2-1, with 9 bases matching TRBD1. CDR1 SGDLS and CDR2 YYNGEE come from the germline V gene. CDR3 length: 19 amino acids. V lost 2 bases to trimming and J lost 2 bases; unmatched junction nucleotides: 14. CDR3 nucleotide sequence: TGTGCCAGCAGCGTCGGGACAGGGAGGATCGAAGGAGCCTACAATGAGCAGTTCTTC. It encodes CASSVGTGRIEGAYNEQFF.